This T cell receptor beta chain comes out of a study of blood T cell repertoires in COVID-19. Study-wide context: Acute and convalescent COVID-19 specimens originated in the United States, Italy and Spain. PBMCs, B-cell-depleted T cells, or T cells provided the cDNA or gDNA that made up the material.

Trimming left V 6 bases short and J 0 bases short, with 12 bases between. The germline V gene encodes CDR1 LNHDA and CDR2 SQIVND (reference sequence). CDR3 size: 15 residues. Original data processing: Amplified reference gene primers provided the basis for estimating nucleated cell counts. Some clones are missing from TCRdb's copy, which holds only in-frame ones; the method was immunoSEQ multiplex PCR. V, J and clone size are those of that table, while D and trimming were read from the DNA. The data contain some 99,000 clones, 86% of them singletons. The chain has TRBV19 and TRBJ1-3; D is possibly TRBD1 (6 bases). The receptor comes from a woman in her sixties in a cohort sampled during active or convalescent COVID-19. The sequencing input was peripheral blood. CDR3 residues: CASRRDTHSGNTIYF. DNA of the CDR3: TGTGCCAGTAGACGGGACACCCACTCTGGAAACACCATATATTTT.